This entry is about one TCR beta chain. Antigen unknown. The sample originates from a study of shared clonotypes between healthy human individuals. Study-level background: Donor ages ranged 18 to 49 years: a couple of women, a few men. CD4 naive cells filled three plates per donor, CD4 memory three, CD8 naive two and CD8 memory one. General study findings and limits: Several donors held about 4.5% of naive CD4 clonotypes in common. The four-donor shared clonotypes exceeded non-shared clonotypes in generation probability, with non-shared ones scoring lower.

The data were produced by immunoSEQ multiplex PCR, yet TCRdb's version contains in-frame clones alone and is incomplete. The table lists 2 million or so clones, 85% to 95% of them singletons. The ends were cut back, 0 bases at V and 0 bases at J, with 11 bases in the middle. Germline-derived CDR1 and CDR2 are MGHRA and YSYEKL. The CDR3 sequence is 16 residues long. CD8 cells regarded as naive lacked CD45RO, were positively chosen for CCR7, and omitted terminally differentiated effector memory CD45RA+ cells. The sequenced material came from naive CD8+ T cells sorted from blood. The sequence derives from a man between 18 and 29 years old in good health. The V call is TRBV4-1, the J call TRBJ1-1, with D uncertain. The CDR3 DNA reads as TGCGCCAGCAGCCAAGATTCGGGCATCATGAACACTGAAGCTTTCTTT. It encodes CASSQDSGIMNTEAFF.